A single sample is the source of the 24 T cell receptor beta chains below, sequenced in a study of Tregs in tolerant kidney transplant recipients. Profiled with immunoSEQ multiplex PCR; TCRdb holds only in-frame clones, not every one. The sample carries approximately 90,000 clones, around nine tenths recorded once. Specimen: CD8+ T cells from blood. The receptors come from a human donor in good health.

This rearrangement joins TRBV2 to TRBJ2-5, with unresolved D. The CDR3 is 11 residues long. The V and J ends lost 8 bases and 4 bases respectively, with 8 bases between them. Germline CDR1 SNHLY, CDR2 FYNNEI. The CDR3 loop is CASDGGETQYF. CDR3 in DNA: TGTGCCAGCGATGGCGGAGAGACCCAGTACTTC.

In nucleotides, the CDR3 is TGTGCCAGCAGTTACGGGACAGATCAGACAGATACGCAGTATTTT. It codes for CASSYGTDQTDTQYF. The rearrangement uses TRBV6-5 and TRBJ2-3, with 7 bases lining up with TRBD1. From germline, CDR1 is MNHEY and CDR2 SVGAGI. The CDR3 length is 15 residues. Trimming cost V 2 bases and J 3 bases; bases outside gene matches: 5.

This sequence joins TRBV23-1 and TRBJ2-5; 10 positions match TRBD1. TRBV23-1 is assigned to the ORF class and has an uncertain function. The CDR3 is 14 residues long. With V trimmed by 8 bases and J by 2 bases, 5 bases remained unmatched. CDR3 coding DNA: TGCGCCAGCGGCGGGACAGGGGCTCAAGAGACCCAGTACTTC. Its protein is CASGGTGAQETQYF.

V is TRBV11-2 and J is TRBJ1-1; maybe TRBD1 (6 bases). Germline assignment: CDR1 SGHAT and CDR2 FQNNGV. Trimming left V 2 bases short and J 5 bases short, with 12 bases between. CDR3 length: 14 amino acids. Here the CDR3 DNA reads TGTGCCAGCAGCTTAATGGGGGGGCAGACTGAAGCTTTCTTT. It encodes CASSLMGGQTEAFF. The full variable domain, with the rest looked up from reference TRBV11-2 and TRBJ1-1, is EAGVAQSPRYKIIEKRQSVAFWCNPISGHATLYWYQQILGQGPKLLIQFQNNGVVDDSQLPKDRFSAERLKGVDSTLKIQPAKLEDSAVYLCASSLMGGQTEAFFGQGTRLTVV.

The chain recombines TRBV19 with TRBJ1-6; 12 bases fit TRBD1. The CDR3 runs 13 residues. The germline gives CDR1 LNHDA, CDR2 SQIVND (reference sequence). V lost 8 bases and J lost 7; bases outside the gene matches: 0. CDR3 amino acids: CASGTGGNSPLHF. The CDR3, as DNA: TGTGCCAGTGGGACAGGGGGCAATTCACCCCTCCACTTT.

V and J are TRBV9 and TRBJ2-7, with D possibly being TRBD2 (5 bases). The CDR3 totals 12 residues. V was clipped by 3 bases and J by 3 bases, with 7 bases between them. From germline, CDR1 is SGDLS and CDR2 YYNGEE. The CDR3 region has the DNA TGTGCCAGCAGCGAGGGAGACTACGAGCAGTACTTC. Translating gives CASSEGDYEQYF.

The chain uses TRBV12-2 and TRBJ2-2; the table's D gene call, TRBD1, was not cross checked with the DNA. TRBV12-2 represents a pseudogene. The CDR3 runs to 15 residues. CDR3 protein: CASRPGTGQTGELFF. CDR3 in DNA: TGTGCAAGTCGCCCTGGGACAGGGCAGACCGGGGAGCTGTTTTTT.

V usage is TRBV5-1 and J usage is TRBJ2-2; the D gene is possibly TRBD2 (5 bases). This CDR3 is 14 amino acids long. CDR1 is SGHRS, CDR2 YFSETQ, per germline. V was trimmed by 4 bases and J by 7 bases, leaving 14 bases between them. CDR3 nucleotide sequence: TGCGCCAGCAGCCGGCCCCCGGGGATCGGGGAGCTGTTTTTT. Protein: CASSRPPGIGELFF.

The V and J genes are TRBV4-2 and TRBJ2-5; D not certain. Trimming stripped 2 bases from V and 1 base from J, with 8 bases between. The CDR3 consists of 14 residues. Looked up from germline, CDR1 is LGHNA and CDR2 is YNFKEQ. The CDR3 DNA sequence: TGTGCCAGCAGCCAATGGCGTGTCCAAGAGACCCAGTACTTC. Residues: CASSQWRVQETQYF.

The genes are TRBV10-2 and TRBJ1-1; TRBD1 might be the D (6 bases). V gave up 0 bases and J gave up 11 bases, with 25 bases separating them. The CDR3 runs 17 residues. Germline values: CDR1 WSHSY, CDR2 SAAADI. Written as DNA, the CDR3 is TGCGCCAGCAGTGAGTCCACCGATTACCGGGACTTCCAGGGGGCTTTCTTT. It is translated as CASSESTDYRDFQGAFF.

V is TRBV6-1 and J is TRBJ2-2; D gene uncertain. The length of the CDR3 is 14 residues. The germline gives CDR1 MNHNS, CDR2 SASEGT. Trimming took 6 bases from V and 5 from J, leaving 13 bases between them. The CDR3 protein is CASSQKWATGELFF. DNA for the CDR3: TGTGCCAGCAGCCAGAAATGGGCGACCGGGGAGCTGTTTTTT.

The chain uses TRBV5-8 and TRBJ1-5, with D maybe TRBD1 (5 bases). V lost 3 bases, J lost 2 bases, and 12 bases lay in between. This CDR3 is 15 amino acids long. The germline V gene encodes CDR1 SGHTS and CDR2 YDEGEE. This CDR3 is CASSWGTDGNQPQHF. Here the CDR3 DNA reads TGTGCCAGCAGCTGGGGGACGGATGGCAATCAGCCCCAGCATTTT.

J is TRBJ1-2 and V is TRBV4-1, with D possibly matching TRBD1 (5 bases). Trimming removed 6 bases from V and 12 bases from J, with 26 bases in between. This CDR3 is built from 15 residues. CDR1 is MGHRA, CDR2 YSYEKL, per germline. DNA of the CDR3: TGCGCCAGCAGTTACCTTGAGGAGGACCCGCGGGGGGACACCTTC. It translates to CASSYLEEDPRGDTF.

This sequence joins TRBV9 and TRBJ2-3, with TRBD1 as a possible D gene (5 bases). This CDR3 region has 15 residues. The V end was cut by 4 bases, the J end by 0 bases, with 12 bases between. The germline CDR1 and CDR2 sequences are SGDLS and YYNGEE. The CDR3 coding sequence is TGTGCCAGCAGCCCCCGGCGACAGAGCACAGATACGCAGTATTTT. Amino acid sequence: CASSPRRQSTDTQYF.

V is TRBV6-1 and J is TRBJ2-1, with D perhaps TRBD1 (6 bases). V lost 2 bases to trimming and J lost 8 bases, with 22 bases between them. Per germline, CDR1 MNHNS and CDR2 SASEGT. The length of the CDR3 is 17 residues. The CDR3: CASSEIGGEPLFHEQFF. CDR3 DNA: TGTGCCAGCAGTGAAATTGGGGGCGAGCCCCTTTTTCATGAGCAGTTCTTC.

This chain uses TRBV27 with TRBJ2-2; tentatively, D is TRBD1 (6 bases). The CDR3 sequence is 13 residues long. V was trimmed by 5 bases and J by 3 bases, leaving 7 bases between them. Germline V gene data show CDR1 as MNHEY and CDR2 as SMNVEV (reference sequence). CDR3 residues: CASSTGHTGELFF. For the CDR3, the DNA is TGTGCCAGCAGTACAGGGCACACCGGGGAGCTGTTTTTT.

V is TRBV7-9 and J is TRBJ2-5, with D possibly being TRBD1 or TRBD2 (5 bases each). There are 15 residues in the CDR3. V lost 3 bases to trimming and J lost 4 bases, with 15 bases between them. CDR1 is SEHNR and CDR2 is FQNEAQ in the germline V gene (reference sequence). The CDR3: CASSFLQGRGETQYF. The CDR3 bases are TGTGCCAGCAGCTTTTTGCAGGGACGGGGAGAGACCCAGTACTTC.

CDR3 nucleotides: TGCGCCAGCAGCCAAGAAAGTCTAGCAAATGAGCAGTTCTTC. Translation: CASSQESLANEQFF. The chain combines TRBV4-1 with TRBJ2-1, with D perhaps matching TRBD2 (5 bases). The germline V and J ends were trimmed by 0 bases and 7 bases, with 10 bases remaining between them. Germline-derived CDR1 and CDR2 are MGHRA and YSYEKL. This CDR3 region has 14 residues.

This chain links TRBV15 with TRBJ2-1, with TRBD2 as a possible D gene (6 bases). This CDR3 contains 15 residues. Germline V lookup: CDR1 LNHNV, CDR2 YYDKDF (reference sequence). Trimming cost V 5 bases and J 9 bases, with 20 bases left between them. DNA for the CDR3: TGTGCCACCAGCCGAAAGGGTGGGGAGGATGGTGAGCAGTTCTTC. Translation gives CATSRKGGEDGEQFF.

The V call is TRBV27, the J call TRBJ2-1, with 10 nucleotides matching TRBD2. Germline CDR1 is MNHEY and CDR2 is SMNVEV (reference sequence). The CDR3 loop spans 19 amino acids. The junction had 19 bases not matched to a gene; V was cut back by 6 bases and J by 5 bases. This CDR3 reads CASRPSVGLAPDLNNEQFF. CDR3 sequence (DNA): TGTGCCAGCAGACCATCCGTGGGACTAGCGCCTGATCTCAACAATGAGCAGTTCTTC.

The chain has TRBV11-2 and TRBJ2-1, with D possibly matching TRBD1 (6 bases). Germline values: CDR1 SGHAT, CDR2 FQNNGV. Trimming left V 4 bases short and J 1 base short, with 11 bases between. The CDR3 extends over 15 amino acids. The CDR3 protein is CASSYEGDSYNEQFF. DNA for the CDR3: TGTGCCAGCAGCTACGAGGGGGATTCCTACAATGAGCAGTTCTTC.

This clone occurred once. CDR3: CASRTGYESSNTGELFF. CDR3 DNA: TGCGCCAGCCGTACAGGTTACGAGAGCTCTAATACCGGGGAGCTGTTTTTT. V is TRBV5-1 and J is TRBJ2-2; D is perhaps TRBD1 (5 bases). V lost 7 bases, J lost 5 bases, and 24 bases lay in between. CDR1 SGHRS and CDR2 YFSETQ come from the germline V gene. The CDR3 sequence is 17 residues long.

This sequence joins TRBV2 and TRBJ1-2; D possibly corresponds to TRBD1 (6 bases). Trimming pared 1 base from V and 4 bases from J, leaving 10 bases between. This CDR3 has 14 amino acids. Germline CDR1 SNHLY, CDR2 FYNNEI. Here the CDR3 DNA reads TGTGCCAGCAGTGAAGGGGGGGGCAGCTATGGCTACACCTTC. This codes for CASSEGGGSYGYTF.

As DNA, the CDR3 is TGTGCCACCAGTAGACTAGCGGGGGACAAGGAGACCCAGTACTTC. Amino acid sequence: CATSRLAGDKETQYF. The V call is TRBV15, the J call TRBJ2-5; 12 bases agree with TRBD2. The CDR3 covers 15 residues. Germline assignment: CDR1 LNHNV and CDR2 YYDKDF (reference sequence). V lost 6 bases, J lost 5 bases, and 7 bases stayed unmatched.